This T cell receptor (beta chain) was identified during a study of control samples from healthy donors and cancer patients. The V and J ends lost 2 bases and 0 bases respectively, with 8 bases between them. CDR1 is LNHDA and CDR2 is SQIVND in the germline V gene (reference sequence). The CDR3 consists of 15 residues. Sequencing was performed with immunoSEQ multiplex PCR; in TCRdb, only in-frame clones are kept and a portion is missing. This repertoire shows 160,000 or so clones, about 94% found once; its top ten account for 8.5%. The specimen was blood. The chain links TRBV19 to TRBJ1-3; D gene unclear. The TCR comes from a woman between 40 and 55 years old in good health. The CDR3 sequence: CASSISAASGNTIYF. CDR3 nucleotide sequence: TGTGCCAGTAGTATATCGGCGGCCTCTGGAAACACCATATATTTT. The full variable domain, with the rest looked up from reference TRBV19 and TRBJ1-3, is DGGITQSPKYLFRKEGQNVTLSCEQNLNHDAMYWYRQDPGQGLRLIYYSQIVNDFQKGDIAEGYSVSREKKESFPLTVTSAQKNPTAFYLCASSISAASGNTIYFGEGSWLTVV.